The next 30 T cell receptor beta chains were all read from a single sample in a study of control samples from healthy donors and cancer patients. Clones were sequenced by immunoSEQ multiplex PCR, and TCRdb holds only the in-frame ones, with some missing. The table lists about 170,000 clones, just over 90% of them singletons, with about 4% in the top ten. The sample consisted of blood. The receptor source for this set is an older woman in good health.

The chain recombines TRBV2 with TRBJ1-4; D is unresolved. The CDR3 runs to 12 residues. Germline CDR1 reads SNHLY; CDR2 reads FYNNEI. V was trimmed by 6 bases and J by 7 bases, leaving 9 bases between them. CDR3: CASSQRGEKLFF. In nucleotides, the CDR3 is TGTGCCAGCAGCCAACGGGGTGAAAAACTGTTTTTT. The full variable domain, its missing parts supplied by reference TRBV2 and TRBJ1-4, is EPEVTQTPSHQVTQMGQEVILRCVPISNHLYFYWYRQILGQKVEFLVSFYNNEISEKSEIFDDQFSVERPDGSNFTLKIRSTKLEDSAMYFCASSQRGEKLFFGSGTQLSVL.

This chain links TRBV2 with TRBJ2-7; D is uncertain. This CDR3 is 14 amino acids long. In germline, CDR1 is SNHLY, CDR2 FYNNEI. Trimming stripped 4 bases from V and 0 bases from J, with 10 bases between. In DNA form, the CDR3 reads TGTGCCAGCAGTGGCTCAGAGACCTCCTACGAGCAGTACTTC. This encodes CASSGSETSYEQYF.

Notes on this clone: This sample also contains other DNA sequences that code for the same CDR3. The chain combines TRBV18 with TRBJ1-1; 7 positions agree with TRBD1. The V gene end was trimmed by 5 bases and the J gene end by 1 base; junction bases not matched to a gene: 1. Germline loops: CDR1 KGHSH, CDR2 LQKENI. The CDR3 spans 13 residues. The CDR3, as DNA: TGTGCCAGCTCAAGGGACAGGAACACTGAAGCTTTCTTT. It translates to CASSRDRNTEAFF.

This rearrangement joins TRBV30 to TRBJ1-1; TRBD1 is a possible D gene (5 bases). The V end lost 7 bases, the J end lost 3 bases, and 15 bases lay between the germline ends. From germline, CDR1 is GTSNPN and CDR2 SVGIG (reference sequence). The CDR3 totals 13 residues. Here the CDR3 reads CAFQVGGYTEAFF. In nucleotides, the CDR3 is TGTGCCTTCCAGGTTGGGGGATACACTGAAGCTTTCTTT.

The chain uses TRBV2 and TRBJ1-6, with D possibly TRBD1 on 5 matching bases. From germline, CDR1 is SNHLY and CDR2 FYNNEI. V was shortened by 4 bases and J by 3 bases, with 7 bases between the two germline ends. The CDR3 contains 14 residues. CDR3 nucleotides: TGTGCCAGCAGTGGACAGCTCTATAATTCACCCCTCCACTTT. It yields the protein CASSGQLYNSPLHF.

This chain links TRBV5-6 with TRBJ1-6; D might be TRBD1 (5 bases). The V end was cut by 2 bases, the J end by 7 bases, with 10 bases between. CDR1 SGHDT and CDR2 YYEEEE come from the germline V gene. This CDR3 has 14 amino acids. The CDR3 DNA reads as TGTGCCAGCAGCTTTAGGGGCAAAAATTCACCCCTCCACTTT. It encodes CASSFRGKNSPLHF.

The chain is built from TRBV27 and TRBJ1-1; D remains ambiguous. This CDR3 spans 15 amino acids. The V gene's germline CDR1 is MNHEY and CDR2 SMNVEV (reference sequence). Deletions cut 2 bases from V and 1 base from J, with 11 bases between. The CDR3 bases are TGTGCCAGCAGTTTAAGGATAGACCCGAACACTGAAGCTTTCTTT. It yields the protein CASSLRIDPNTEAFF.

The chain joins TRBV24-1 to TRBJ1-5; D is perhaps TRBD1 (6 bases). CDR1 KGHDR and CDR2 SFDVKD come from the germline V gene. Trimming cost V 4 bases and J 5 bases, with 11 bases left between them. The CDR3 sequence is 14 residues long. CDR3 bases: TGTGCCACCAGTGAGCCAGGGGCCGATCAGCCCCAGCATTTT. This encodes CATSEPGADQPQHF.

The chain is built from TRBV23-1 and TRBJ1-6; TRBD1 agrees at 12 bases. TRBV23-1 is treated as an ORF (open reading frame) with a function not yet certain. V lost 6 bases and J lost 1; bases outside the gene matches: 10. CDR3 length: 19 residues. The DNA of the CDR3 is TGCGCCAGCAGACTTCCCGGGACAGGGGGCGTTTCCTATAATTCACCCCTCCACTTT. This codes for CASRLPGTGGVSYNSPLHF.

This clone showed up just once. This chain connects TRBV6-1 to TRBJ1-1; possible D gene TRBD1, 5 bases. The germline V and J ends were trimmed by 1 base and 3 bases, with 6 bases remaining between them. The germline gives CDR1 MNHNS, CDR2 SASEGT. CDR3 size: 13 residues. This CDR3 is CASSEVGDTEAFF. Written as DNA, the CDR3 is TGTGCCAGCAGTGAAGTGGGGGACACTGAAGCTTTCTTT.

The count of this clone is one. The chain uses TRBV9 and TRBJ1-6, with 9 bases fitting TRBD1. Germline V gene sequence: CDR1 SGDLS, CDR2 YYNGEE. This CDR3 contains 16 residues. V gave up 4 bases and J gave up 10 bases; unmatched junction bases: 12. CDR3 loop: CASSSTTGQGGSPLHF. Written as DNA, the CDR3 is TGTGCCAGCAGCTCAACCACGGGACAGGGAGGCTCACCCCTCCACTTT. Complete variable domain (other parts from reference TRBV9 and TRBJ1-6): DSGVTQTPKHLITATGQRVTLRCSPRSGDLSVYWYQQSLDQGLQFLIQYYNGEERAKGNILERFSAQQFPDLHSELNLSSLELGDSALYFCASSSTTGQGGSPLHFGNGTRLTVT.

The gene calls are TRBV7-3 and TRBJ1-1, with D unresolved. The germline V gene encodes CDR1 SGHTA and CDR2 FQGTGA. Trimming took 4 bases from V and 4 from J, leaving 16 bases between them. The CDR3 has 15 residues. The DNA for the CDR3 is TGTGCCAGCAGCTACCTAGGCCCGGGGAGCACTGAAGCTTTCTTT. Protein: CASSYLGPGSTEAFF.

V and J are TRBV29-1 and TRBJ1-1, with unresolved D. The CDR3 length is 13 residues. Germline V gene sequence: CDR1 SQVTM, CDR2 ANQGSEA. Trimming cost V 1 base and J 0 bases, with 6 bases left between them. CDR3: CSVEAQMNTEAFF. As DNA, the CDR3 is TGCAGCGTTGAAGCACAGATGAACACTGAAGCTTTCTTT.

The chain carries TRBV3-1 (or the pseudogene TRBV3-2) and TRBJ2-7; D is perhaps TRBD1 (5 bases). The V gene lost 3 bases and the J gene lost 2 bases, with 17 bases spanning the gap. The length of the CDR3 is 16 residues. Germline-derived CDR1 and CDR2 are LGHDT and YNNKEL (reference sequence). This CDR3 is CASSHLPGSPTYEQYF. The CDR3 nucleotides read TGTGCCAGCAGCCACTTACCAGGGTCTCCTACCTACGAGCAGTACTTC.

Note on this clone: The junction shows a germline mismatch at one end, possibly a read error. The chain carries TRBV7-7 and TRBJ2-1; 11 bases align to TRBD2. The CDR3 has 15 amino acids. From germline, CDR1 is SSHAT and CDR2 FNYEAQ (reference sequence). CDR3 region: CASSLASGGNHEQFF. CDR3 sequence (DNA): TGTGCTAGCAGCTTAGCTAGCGGGGGGAATCATGAGCAGTTCTTC. The whole variable domain, filled in from reference TRBV7-7 and TRBJ2-1, reads GAGVSQSPRYKVTKRGQDVTLRCDPISSHATLYWYQQALGQGPEFLTYFNYEAQPDKSGLPSDRFSAERPEGSISTLTIQRTEQRDSAMYRCASSLASGGNHEQFFGPGTRLTVL.

This chain uses TRBV11-2 with TRBJ2-7, with 7 bases matching TRBD1. With V trimmed by 5 bases and J by 1 base, 11 bases remained unmatched. The CDR3 sequence is 16 residues long. Looked up from germline, CDR1 is SGHAT and CDR2 is FQNNGV. The CDR3 loop is CASSRERTGPSYEQYF. The CDR3 nucleotides read TGTGCCAGCAGCCGAGAACGGACAGGTCCTTCCTACGAGCAGTACTTC.

V and J are TRBV4-3 and TRBJ1-3, with D unresolved. There are 15 residues in the CDR3. V lost 0 bases to trimming and J lost 0 bases, with 6 bases between them. Germline CDR1 and CDR2: LGHNA and YSLEER. This CDR3 reads CASSQDYSSGNTIYF. CDR3 coding DNA: TGCGCCAGCAGCCAAGATTACAGCTCTGGAAACACCATATATTTT.

The chain carries TRBV10-1 and TRBJ1-1; 7 nucleotides agree with TRBD1. The CDR3 covers 14 residues. V gave up 6 bases and J gave up 2 bases; unmatched junction bases: 6. The germline V gene encodes CDR1 WNHNN and CDR2 SYGVQD (reference sequence). The CDR3 protein is CASSPGTANTEAFF. The DNA of the CDR3 is TGCGCCAGCAGCCCCGGGACAGCTAACACTGAAGCTTTCTTT.

The chain is built from TRBV11-2 and TRBJ2-1; D might be TRBD1 (5 bases). The germline CDR1 and CDR2 sequences are SGHAT and FQNNGV. V was cut by 3 bases and J by 8 bases, with 17 bases left in between. The CDR3 covers 15 residues. CDR3 bases: TGTGCCAGCAGCTTTGCCCAGGCAGGGTGGGATGAGCAGTTCTTC. Translating it yields CASSFAQAGWDEQFF.

V and J are TRBV6-6 and TRBJ1-6; D is unclear. The CDR3 totals 20 residues. Trimming shortened V by 5 bases and J by 0 bases, and 23 bases separated the two germline ends. Germline assignment: CDR1 MNHNY and CDR2 SVGAGI (reference sequence). Written as DNA, the CDR3 is TGTGCCAGCAGTCTACGGCATGATGGAACTCTGGGCTCCTATAATTCACCCCTCCACTTT. As protein: CASSLRHDGTLGSYNSPLHF.

The rearrangement links TRBV6-6 to TRBJ1-4; D is ambiguous. This CDR3 spans 11 amino acids. Trimming shortened V by 9 bases and J by 12 bases, and 14 bases separated the two germline ends. CDR1 and CDR2 from the germline V gene are MNHNY and SVGAGI (reference sequence). The CDR3 DNA follows: TGTGCCAGTCGGCAGAGGGTCCAACTGTTTTTT. Its translation: CASRQRVQLFF.

The chain couples TRBV2 to TRBJ1-4; TRBD1 might be the D (5 bases). Per the germline V gene, CDR1 is SNHLY and CDR2 is FYNNEI. This CDR3 is built from 15 residues. The V end was cut by 7 bases, the J end by 7 bases, with 19 bases between. In DNA form, the CDR3 reads TGTGCCAGCATTAGATCCCGGGACCGAAGTGAAAAACTGTTTTTT. This encodes CASIRSRDRSEKLFF.

The V and J genes are TRBV10-3 and TRBJ1-2; 7 bases map to TRBD1. This CDR3 contains 13 residues. V gave up 3 bases and J gave up 5 bases; unmatched junction bases: 3. In germline, CDR1 is ENHRY, CDR2 SYGVKD. CDR3 protein: CAISDETGYGYTF. CDR3 nucleotides: TGTGCCATCAGTGACGAGACAGGGTATGGCTACACCTTC.

The chain couples TRBV4-2 to TRBJ1-1; unclear D gene. The CDR3 loop spans 16 amino acids. Germline V gene lookup returns CDR1 LGHNA and CDR2 YNFKEQ. V shed 1 base and J shed 2 bases, with 14 bases lying between them. The CDR3 DNA reads TGTGCCAGCAGCCAAGCCCTCGGCGGGCTTAACACTGAAGCTTTCTTT. This codes for CASSQALGGLNTEAFF.

This clone occurred once. The chain couples TRBV5-6 to TRBJ2-7; tentative D call: TRBD1 (6 bases). Germline V gene data show CDR1 as SGHDT and CDR2 as YYEEEE. Trimming left V 4 bases short and J 3 bases short, with 14 bases between. This CDR3 comprises 14 residues. CDR3 DNA sequence: TGTGCCAGCAGCCAGGGGACGGCTAACTACGAGCAGTACTTC. Protein sequence: CASSQGTANYEQYF.

This chain connects TRBV7-2 to TRBJ2-5; no clear D. The CDR3 spans 15 residues. Per the germline V gene, CDR1 is SGHTA and CDR2 is FQGNSA. The V end lost 1 base, the J end lost 2 bases, and 11 bases lay between the germline ends. This CDR3 is CASSLVRTSQETQYF. CDR3 nucleotides: TGTGCCAGCAGCTTAGTACGGACGTCGCAAGAGACCCAGTACTTC.

The chain couples TRBV5-1 to TRBJ2-1, with 9 bases matching TRBD1. V was clipped by 5 bases and J by 3 bases; unmatched bases: 9. This CDR3 has 16 residues. Germline V gene data show CDR1 as SGHRS and CDR2 as YFSETQ. CDR3: CASRITGGENYNEQFF. CDR3 coding DNA: TGCGCCAGCAGGATAACAGGGGGCGAAAACTACAATGAGCAGTTCTTC.

The rearrangement joins TRBV7-2 to TRBJ1-5; D not certain. CDR3 length: 13 residues. Germline CDR1 reads SGHTA; CDR2 reads FQGNSA. Trimming removed 4 bases from V and 5 bases from J, with 9 bases in between. The CDR3 nucleotides read TGTGCCAGCAGCTATATTGTGGATCAGCCCCAGCATTTT. Its protein product is CASSYIVDQPQHF. Complete variable domain (other parts from reference TRBV7-2 and TRBJ1-5): GAGVSQSPSNKVTEKGKDVELRCDPISGHTALYWYRQSLGQGLEFLIYFQGNSAPDKSGLPSDRFSAERTGGSVSTLTIQRTQQEDSAVYLCASSYIVDQPQHFGDGTRLSIL.

The V gene is TRBV10-1, the J gene TRBJ2-7; maybe TRBD1 (8 bases). The CDR3 sequence is 15 residues long. Germline CDR1 reads WNHNN; CDR2 reads SYGVQD (reference sequence). The V end was cut by 3 bases, the J end by 0 bases, with 12 bases between. CDR3: CASSDGGTGSYEQYF. DNA for the CDR3: TGCGCCAGCAGTGACGGGGGGACAGGCTCCTACGAGCAGTACTTC.

The count of this clone is one. The chain employs TRBV7-9 and TRBJ1-1; 7 bases map to TRBD1. The CDR3 consists of 15 residues. J gave up 1 base and V 4 bases, and 6 bases lay outside the gene matches. CDR1 is SEHNR and CDR2 is FQNEAQ in the germline V gene (reference sequence). The CDR3 DNA reads TGTGCCAGCAGCTCACCGACAGGGAGGAACACTGAAGCTTTCTTT. Translating it yields CASSSPTGRNTEAFF.